What follows are 7 T cell receptor beta chains derived from one specimen sequenced in a study of T cells in women clearing cervical HPV infection. Generated by immunoSEQ multiplex PCR, the TCRdb table keeps only in-frame clones and is missing some. Its table records 13,000 or so clones. Input material: blood buffy coat. The source is a woman aged 18 to 75 with a cervical HPV16 infection that either progressed to CIN3+ or cleared (not recorded which).

Details on this clone: The read halts 3 residues ahead of the CDR3 end, with the missing end drawn from the germline J gene. The chain is built from TRBV4-1 and TRBJ1-1; D gene ambiguous. The V end lost 1 base, the J end lost 1 base, and 10 bases lay between the germline ends. This CDR3 comprises 15 residues. Germline loops: CDR1 MGHRA, CDR2 YSYEKL. CDR3 sequence reads: CASSQVQRSNTEAFF. The sequenced CDR3 bases are TGCGCCAGCAGCCAAGTTCAGAGATCGAACACTGAA.

Remarks on this clone: From the germline J gene comes the end of the CDR3, since the read stops 3 residues before it. J is TRBJ2-1 and V is TRBV7-9; a weak D match, TRBD1 (5 bases). The germline CDR1 and CDR2 sequences are SEHNR and FQNEAQ (reference sequence). The ends were cut back, 5 bases at V and 3 bases at J, with 11 bases in the middle. The CDR3 runs 14 residues. CDR3 DNA (partial): TGTGCCAGCAGCGTAACCAGGGTCTACAATGAG. It codes for CASSVTRVYNE. The full CDR3 reads CASSVTRVYNEQFF.

This clone registers medium-sized by frequency. The read ends 3 residues shy of where the CDR3 ends; the end is completed using the germline J gene. V usage is TRBV20-1 and J usage is TRBJ2-3, with a tentative D call TRBD1 (6 bases). The germline gives CDR1 DFQATT, CDR2 SNEGSKA (reference sequence). V was cut by 3 bases and J by 5 bases, with 15 bases left in between. CDR3 length equals 14 residues. The DNA read from the CDR3 is TGCAGTGCTAGTCACAGGGAAGTAGAAGATACG. Translated: CSASHREVEDT. The complete CDR3 protein is CSASHREVEDTQYF.

Comments on this clone: The CDR3 end is not reached by the read, which stops 3 residues before it; the germline J gene fills it in. The chain carries TRBV7-9 and TRBJ2-4; 9 bases align to TRBD1. CDR1 SEHNR and CDR2 FQNEAQ come from the germline V gene (reference sequence). The CDR3 has 15 amino acids. With 6 bases clipped from V and 4 bases from J, the junction kept 7 bases outside the gene matches. The DNA read from the CDR3 is TGTGCCAGCAGTCGTACCGGGACAGGGAAAAACATT. This encodes CASSRTGTGKNI. The whole CDR3 protein reads CASSRTGTGKNIQYF.

In regard to this clone: The read terminates 3 residues ahead of where the CDR3 ends, so the germline J gene completes it. The chain links TRBV2 to TRBJ2-1; 10 bases are a match to TRBD2. This CDR3 is 13 amino acids long. Germline V lookup: CDR1 SNHLY, CDR2 FYNNEI. Unmatched junction bases numbered 6, after V lost 7 bases and J lost 9 bases. The CDR3 spells CASNLAGEREQFF. CDR3 bases read: TGTGCCAGCAACCTAGCGGGGGAACGTGAG.

Worth noting for this clone: Coverage ceases 3 residues before the CDR3 finishes, and the germline J gene fills in the end. The chain employs TRBV7-2 and TRBJ2-2; D is possibly TRBD1 (6 bases). CDR3 length: 13 amino acids. Germline CDR1 is SGHTA and CDR2 is FQGNSA. The sequenced CDR3 bases are TGTGCCAGCAGCTTAGAAGTCGGCAGGGGG. Its protein is CASSLEVGRG. The full CDR3 sequence reads CASSLEVGRGLFF.

For this clone: The read terminates 3 residues before the CDR3 end, so the remaining end is supplied by the germline J gene. The chain carries TRBV18 and TRBJ2-1; TRBD2 agrees at 7 bases. The junction had 5 bases not matched to a gene; V was cut back by 0 bases and J by 3 bases. The CDR3 has 16 residues. Germline lookup yields CDR1 KGHSH and CDR2 LQKENI. The part of the CDR3 DNA that was read is TGTGCCAGCTCACCACCGTCCGGGGGGTTCTACAATGAG. Translated: CASSPPSGGFYNE. The full-length CDR3 reads as CASSPPSGGFYNEQFF. Combining the CDR3 with reference TRBV18 and TRBJ2-1 gives the whole variable domain NAGVMQNPRHLVRRRGQEARLRCSPMKGHSHVYWYRQLPEEGLKFMVYLQKENIIDESGMPKERFSAEFPKEGPSILRIQQVVRGDSAAYFCASSPPSGGFYNEQFFGPGTRLTVL.